The 26 T cell receptor beta chains given below trace back to one sample, sequenced in a study of tumor-infiltrating lymphocytes in primary liver carcinoma. Priming with a constant-region primer yielded TCR beta cDNA from around 540 ng total RNA. TCR beta libraries came from three nested multiplex PCR rounds using slightly modified ARM-PCR. Researchers ran the first two PCR rounds for 10 cycles each with TRBV1-TRBV30 forward primers and a C-beta reverse primer. MiXCR was run by TCRdb on the multiplex PCR reads, yielding one entry per CDR3 protein. This table has approximately 300,000 distinct CDR3 sequences, 65% appearing once. For blood RNA, unsorted whole blood served as the source, and germline DNA was extracted too. The sample taken for sequencing was peripheral blood. The source of these receptors is a man in his forties with primary liver carcinoma and hepatitis B virus infection.

In regard to this clonotype: A single base separates this from a much larger clone, so it may be a read error. J is TRBJ1-1 and V is TRBV6-2 or TRBV6-3; no definite D call. CDR3 length: 12 amino acids. Per the germline V gene, CDR1 is MNHEY and CDR2 is SVGEGT. Trimming removed 4 bases from V and 12 bases from J, with 15 bases in between. The CDR3 is CASSSVDMGTFF. The CDR3 DNA reads TGTGCCAGCAGTTCCGTCGACATGGGAACTTTCTTT.

The chain carries TRBV6-1 and TRBJ2-3, with 7 positions matching TRBD1. Trimming cost V 6 bases and J 0 bases; bases outside gene matches: 12. Germline assignment: CDR1 MNHNS and CDR2 SASEGT. The CDR3 sequence is 17 residues long. The CDR3 protein is CASSAETGIPSTDTQYF. CDR3 sequence (DNA): TGTGCCAGCAGCGCCGAGACAGGGATTCCTAGCACAGATACGCAGTATTTT.

A remark on this clonotype: At one of its ends the junction is not consistent with the germline gene, which may arise from a read error. This sequence joins TRBV5-6 and TRBJ2-2; TRBD2 is a possible D gene (5 bases). Germline CDR1 is SGHDT and CDR2 is YYEEEE. This CDR3 has 15 residues. This chain's CDR3 is CASSLLDLTNGELLF. The DNA of the CDR3 is TGTGCCAGCAGCCTGCTCGACCTAACGAACGGGGAGCTGTTGTTT.

This clonotype appeared once. This sequence may be a read error, since a much larger clone differs from it by one base. The V call is TRBV6-2 or TRBV6-3, the J call TRBJ2-7; D is unresolved. Germline CDR1 and CDR2: MNHEY and SVGEGT. The V and J ends lost 5 bases and 1 base respectively, with 12 bases between them. The CDR3 loop spans 14 amino acids. CDR3 nucleotide sequence: TGTGCCAGCAGTCAAAAGACGGAGTCCTACGAGCAGTACTTC. Encoded protein: CASSQKTESYEQYF.

Concerning this clonotype: An end of the junction differs from the germline gene, which may be a read error. The gene calls are TRBV6-5 and TRBJ2-7, with 7 bases identical to TRBD1. Per the germline V gene, CDR1 is MNHEY and CDR2 is SVGAGI. This CDR3 is built from 14 residues. CDR3 amino acids: CANSPDRLSYGQYF. As DNA, the CDR3 is TGTGCCAACAGTCCGGACAGGCTCTCTTACGGGCAGTACTTC.

The chain carries TRBV5-8 and TRBJ2-1; D is unclear. Germline lookup yields CDR1 SGHTS and CDR2 YDEGEE. The CDR3 sequence is 15 residues long. Trimming left V 5 bases short and J 0 bases short, with 12 bases between. The CDR3 bases are TGTGCCAGCAGATCGAGACTTATCTCCTACAATGAGCAGTTCTTC. It translates to CASRSRLISYNEQFF.

Note on this clonotype: One end of the junction fails to match germline, which may point to a read error. The chain joins TRBV29-1 to TRBJ1-1; 7 bases line up with TRBD1. The length of the CDR3 is 15 residues. CDR1 and CDR2 (germline): SQVTM, ANQGSEA. The CDR3 DNA reads as TGTAGCGTTACAGGGGCCTGGGGTATGAACACTGAAGCTTTCTTT. It is translated as CSVTGAWGMNTEAFF.

Remarks on this clonotype: This CDR3 fails to terminate in the conserved phenylalanine or tryptophan, so it likely reflects a read error. V and J are TRBV11-3 and TRBJ2-2, with 8 nucleotides matching TRBD2. The CDR3 sequence is 16 residues long. CDR1 is SGHNT and CDR2 is YENEEA in the germline V gene. Written as DNA, the CDR3 is TGTGTCAGCAGCTCCCGAGTGCGGGGGGACACCGGGGAGCTGTTTTAT. Its protein is CVSSSRVRGDTGELFY.

The rearrangement links TRBV7-9 to TRBJ1-2; D is unclear. Trimming took off 5 bases at V and 8 bases at J, with 15 bases between the two ends. The germline CDR1 and CDR2 sequences are SEHNR and FQNEAQ (reference sequence). This CDR3 region has 13 residues. CDR3 in DNA: TGTGCCAGCAGCCCGGACCCCTCTGTGGGCTACACCTTC. Residues: CASSPDPSVGYTF.

Note on this clonotype: The germline gene is not matched at one end of the junction; a read error may be the cause. The rearrangement uses TRBV5-6 and TRBJ2-1; TRBD2 aligns across 11 bases. The CDR3 has 15 amino acids. In germline, CDR1 is SGHDT, CDR2 YYEEEE. In DNA, the CDR3 is TGTGCCAGCAGCCTACTAGCGGGAGTTTTAAATGAGCGGTTCTTC. As protein: CASSLLAGVLNERFF.

For this clonotype: The junction and the germline gene differ at one end; a read error may be behind it. The chain has TRBV11-1 and TRBJ2-7; 7 nucleotides match TRBD1. The CDR3 is 13 amino acids. Germline CDR1 SGHAT, CDR2 FQDESV (reference sequence). The CDR3 spells CASSVWTGDDQYF. The CDR3 nucleotides read TGTGCCAGCAGCGTATGGACAGGAGACGATCAGTACTTC.

This clonotype was counted many times. The V and J genes are TRBV6-6 and TRBJ2-7, with TRBD1 as a possible D gene (6 bases). The germline V gene encodes CDR1 MNHNY and CDR2 SVGAGI (reference sequence). V was clipped by 7 bases and J by 5 bases, with 21 bases between them. The CDR3 has 15 amino acids. The CDR3 nucleotides are TGTGCCAGCAATCAAGGGGGAGCGGAAAGCAACGAGCAGTACTTC. This gives the protein CASNQGGAESNEQYF.

Regarding this clonotype: The CDR3 end shows no conserved phenylalanine or tryptophan, and so a read error is likely. The DNA is left out, because the CDR3 cannot be placed on it with certainty; the CDR3 is given as TCRdb lists it. The gene calls are TRBV11-2 and TRBJ2-5; the D call in the table, TRBD2, was not verified against the DNA. The CDR3 length equals 16 residues, ends included. Germline V gene lookup returns CDR1 SGHAT and CDR2 FQNNGV. The CDR3 spells CASSLGLAGNQETQYI.

This clonotype was seen at least ten times. This chain uses TRBV6-5 with TRBJ2-1, with D possibly being TRBD2 (6 bases). This CDR3 region has 14 residues. V lost 4 bases and J lost 8, with 15 bases in between. Germline V CDR1 and CDR2: MNHEY, SVGAGI. CDR3 nucleotides: TGTGCCAGCAGTTCCAGACTAGTGAAGGATGAGCAGTTCTTC. Its protein product is CASSSRLVKDEQFF.

V gene TRBV5-8 combines with J gene TRBJ2-2; D possibly corresponds to TRBD2 (6 bases). From germline, CDR1 is SGHTS and CDR2 YDEGEE. Between the trimmed V and J ends, which lost 4 bases and 8 bases, there was a span of 15 bases. The CDR3 loop spans 14 amino acids. DNA of the CDR3: TGTGCCAGCAGCCTTGGACTATCCATAGGGGAGCTGTTTTTT. Its translation is CASSLGLSIGELFF.

This clonotype occurred many times. The rearrangement links TRBV4-1 to TRBJ2-7; 10 bases align to TRBD1. CDR3 length: 15 residues. Germline-derived CDR1 and CDR2 are MGHRA and YSYEKL. The J segment lost 0 bases and the V segment lost 4 bases, leaving 3 bases of the junction unmatched. The CDR3 sequence: CASSLRDRGSYEQYF. Written as DNA, the CDR3 is TGCGCCAGCAGCCTCCGGGACAGGGGCTCCTACGAGCAGTACTTC.

As for this clonotype: A read error is likely, as this CDR3 ends without the conserved phenylalanine or tryptophan. J is TRBJ2-7 and V is TRBV6-2 or TRBV6-3, with 8 positions matching TRBD2. CDR3 length equals 16 residues. Germline CDR1 reads MNHEY; CDR2 reads SVGEGT. The CDR3 coding sequence is TGTGCCAGCAGTTTCCTCTTTAGCGGGATTGACAACGACCAGTACATC. Translation gives CASSFLFSGIDNDQYI.

With regard to this clonotype: Germline is not matched at one junction end, which may reflect a read error. This chain uses TRBV11-2 with TRBJ2-3; D possibly corresponds to TRBD1 (6 bases). In germline, CDR1 is SGHAT, CDR2 FQNNGV. The CDR3 runs 16 residues. The CDR3 is CASSLATPWGPDMQYF. CDR3 nucleotides: TGTGCCAGTAGCTTAGCTACCCCCTGGGGGCCAGATATGCAGTATTTT. Based on the CDR3 plus reference TRBV11-2 and TRBJ2-3, the full variable domain is EAGVAQSPRYKIIEKRQSVAFWCNPISGHATLYWYQQILGQGPKLLIQFQNNGVVDDSQLPKDRFSAERLKGVDSTLKIQPAKLEDSAVYLCASSLATPWGPDMQYFGPGTRLTVL.

V and J are TRBV12-3 or TRBV12-4 and TRBJ1-2, with D possibly being TRBD1 (6 bases). V was trimmed by 2 bases and J by 9 bases, leaving 16 bases between them. The CDR3 loop spans 14 amino acids. The CDR3 region is CASSLFQGSSSYTF. In DNA, the CDR3 is TGTGCCAGCAGTTTATTCCAGGGGAGCAGTAGCTACACCTTC.

Concerning this clonotype itself: Given a much more abundant clone one base away, this may be a read error. The chain has TRBV6-5 and TRBJ1-5; D possibly corresponds to TRBD1 (5 bases). V shed 6 bases and J shed 5 bases, with 20 bases lying between them. Germline V gene lookup returns CDR1 MNHEY and CDR2 SVGAGI. The CDR3 covers 16 residues. The DNA of the CDR3 is TGTGCCAGCAGCGCCTCGGCGGGACGCCGGTATCAGCCCCAGCATTTT. Its protein is CASSASAGRRYQPQHF.

The chain has TRBV12-3 or TRBV12-4 and TRBJ1-1, with a possible D match to TRBD1 (5 bases). V was pared by 10 bases and J by 7 bases, with 19 bases between. The CDR3 length is 13 residues. CDR3 residues: CANIPGTAVEAFF. CDR3 bases: TGTGCCAACATCCCAGGGACGGCAGTTGAAGCTTTCTTT.

This clonotype was picked up many times. J is TRBJ2-1 and V is TRBV4-1; 9 bases are shared with TRBD2. The CDR3 runs 17 residues. Germline trimming cut 0 bases from V and 0 bases from J; bases unmatched to any gene: 3. Germline CDR1 is MGHRA and CDR2 is YSYEKL. The DNA for the CDR3 is TGCGCCAGCAGCCAAGACGATAGCGGGAGCTCCTACAATGAGCAGTTCTTC. Its translation is CASSQDDSGSSYNEQFF.

Details on this clonotype: One end of the junction fails to match germline, which may point to a read error. The genes are TRBV6-5 and TRBJ1-2; D perhaps matches TRBD1 (5 bases). This CDR3 has 17 amino acids. The germline V gene encodes CDR1 MNHEY and CDR2 SVGAGI. CDR3 in DNA: TGTGACAGCAGTTACTCGGGGGGGAGAGTGACTAACTATGGCTACACCTTC. It yields the protein CDSSYSGGRVTNYGYTF.

Points on this clonotype: This may stem from a read error, because a much larger clone lies one nucleotide away. V usage is TRBV6-2 or TRBV6-3 and J usage is TRBJ2-1; TRBD2 matches at 8 bases. Germline CDR1 MNHEY, CDR2 SVGEGT. The CDR3 is 15 amino acids. The CDR3: CVSPWNSGKRNEQFF. The CDR3 DNA is TGTGTCAGCCCCTGGAATAGCGGGAAGAGGAATGAGCAGTTCTTC.

This clonotype was seen more than once but under ten times. J is TRBJ2-7 and V is TRBV11-3; the match to TRBD1 covers 7 bases. There are 14 residues in the CDR3. Germline V gene data show CDR1 as SGHNT and CDR2 as YENEEA. V lost 5 bases and J lost 12; bases outside the gene matches: 16. The CDR3 DNA reads as TGTGCCAGCAGCCCTAGGGACAGCTCCTACAAGCGGTACTTC. This sequence encodes CASSPRDSSYKRYF.

This clonotype was recorded at least ten times. The V gene is TRBV29-1, the J gene TRBJ2-7, with 7 bases fitting TRBD1. Germline CDR1 reads SQVTM; CDR2 reads ANQGSEA. This CDR3 region has 14 residues. V gave up 6 bases and J gave up 0 bases; unmatched junction bases: 8. Written as DNA, the CDR3 is TGCAGCGTCCAACGGGACAGCAACTCCTACGAGCAGTACTTC. Protein product: CSVQRDSNSYEQYF.